The T cell receptor beta chain under discussion was sequenced for a study of CD8 T cells in ankylosing spondylitis. Study-wide results and caveats: There was a TCR beta motif, made of roughly eight highly homologous variants, that appeared characteristic of ankylosing spondylitis blood. In ankylosing spondylitis patients, matched synovial fluid reportedly showed significant enrichment of disease-linked clones.

With 6 bases clipped from V and 2 bases from J, the junction kept 10 bases outside the gene matches. Germline CDR1 is ENHRY and CDR2 is SYGVKD. The CDR3 runs 17 residues. This clonotype has ten or more counts. Its matching antigen is unknown. Construction of TCR beta libraries was performed using quantitative 5'-RACE with molecular barcodes. TCRdb itself ran the 5' RACE reads through MiXCR, one entry per CDR3 protein. The sample carries 150,000 to 200,000 distinct CDR3 sequences, about 18% recorded once. Sequencing was performed on blood, either unsorted or a sorted T cell fraction (not recorded which). The sequence was obtained from a male donor under 35 with ankylosing spondylitis or in good health (not recorded which). This rearrangement joins TRBV10-3 to TRBJ2-2; TRBD2 matches 9 bases. CDR3 in amino acids: CAIRDKAGGLNTGELFF. In DNA, the CDR3 is TGTGCCATCAGAGACAAAGCGGGAGGCTTAAACACCGGGGAGCTGTTTTTT.